This T cell receptor beta chain stems from a study of blood T cells in healthy people across ages. Study-wide points: Because donor CMV status was unknown, expanded clonotype changes were possibly confounded.

The trim removed 5 bases at V and 3 bases at J, leaving 4 bases unmatched. The CDR3 runs to 14 residues. Germline CDR1 reads SEHNR; CDR2 reads FQNEAQ (reference sequence). PCR was performed a second time for about 7 to 11 cycles using a sample-barcoded 5' primer and a J-beta primer mix. Each of the cDNA molecules was tagged by a template-switch adaptor with 12 random nucleotides. TCRdb passed the 5' RACE reads through MiXCR, listing each CDR3 protein once. Counted here are about 1.1 million distinct CDR3 sequences, under 40% occurring once; the ten biggest clones make up around 13%. Worth noting for this clonotype: Its specificity is unknown.

This clonotype was sampled from a man aged 18 to 29 in good health. Sequencing was performed on blood. This sequence joins TRBV7-9 and TRBJ1-5, with TRBD1 matching 7 bases. The CDR3 DNA sequence: TGTGCCAGCAGCATACAGGGGTCCAATCAGCCCCAGCATTTT. This gives the protein CASSIQGSNQPQHF. Full variable domain (rest looked up from reference TRBV7-9 and TRBJ1-5): DTGVSQNPRHKITKRGQNVTFRCDPISEHNRLYWYRQTLGQGPEFLTYFQNEAQLEKSRLLSDRFSAERPKGSFSTLEIQRTEQGDSAMYLCASSIQGSNQPQHFGDGTRLSIL.